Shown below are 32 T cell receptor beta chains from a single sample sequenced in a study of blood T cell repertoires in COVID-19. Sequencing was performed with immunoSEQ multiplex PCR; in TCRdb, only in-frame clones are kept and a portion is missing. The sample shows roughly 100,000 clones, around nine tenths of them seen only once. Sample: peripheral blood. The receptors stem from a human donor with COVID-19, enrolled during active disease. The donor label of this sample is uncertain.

CDR3 amino acids: CASSRRGGINEQFF. The CDR3 DNA sequence: TGTGCCAGCAGCCGACGGGGGGGGATCAATGAGCAGTTCTTC. The rearrangement joins TRBV3-1 (or the pseudogene TRBV3-2) to TRBJ2-1; 8 nucleotides align to TRBD2. The germline CDR1 and CDR2 sequences are LGHDT and YNNKEL (reference sequence). The CDR3 totals 14 residues. The V and J ends lost 4 bases and 6 bases, in that order; junction bases with no gene match: 5.

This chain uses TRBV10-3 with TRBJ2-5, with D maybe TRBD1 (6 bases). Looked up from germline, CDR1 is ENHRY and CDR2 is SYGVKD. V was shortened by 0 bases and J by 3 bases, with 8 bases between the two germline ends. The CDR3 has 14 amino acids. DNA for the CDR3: TGTGCCATCAGTGAGTCTCGGACAGAAGAGACCCAGTACTTC. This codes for CAISESRTEETQYF.

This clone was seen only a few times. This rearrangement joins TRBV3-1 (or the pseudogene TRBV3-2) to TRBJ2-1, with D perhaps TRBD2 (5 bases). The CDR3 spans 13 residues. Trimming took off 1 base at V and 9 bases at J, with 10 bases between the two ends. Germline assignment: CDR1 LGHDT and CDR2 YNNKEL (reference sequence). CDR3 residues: CASSQVTEGEQFF. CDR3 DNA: TGTGCCAGCAGCCAAGTCACAGAGGGTGAGCAGTTCTTC.

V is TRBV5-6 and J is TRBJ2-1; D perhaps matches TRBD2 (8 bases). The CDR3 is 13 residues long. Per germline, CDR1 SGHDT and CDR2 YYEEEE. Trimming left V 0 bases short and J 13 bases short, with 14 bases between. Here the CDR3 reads CASSLVAGQHQFF. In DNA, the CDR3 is TGTGCCAGCAGCTTGGTAGCGGGACAGCATCAGTTCTTC.

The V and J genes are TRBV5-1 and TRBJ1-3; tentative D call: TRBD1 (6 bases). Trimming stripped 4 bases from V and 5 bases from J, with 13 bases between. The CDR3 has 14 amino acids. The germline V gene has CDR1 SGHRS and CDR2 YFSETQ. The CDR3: CASSLGGGRNTIYF. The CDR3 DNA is TGCGCCAGCAGCCTAGGTGGGGGCAGAAACACCATATATTTT.

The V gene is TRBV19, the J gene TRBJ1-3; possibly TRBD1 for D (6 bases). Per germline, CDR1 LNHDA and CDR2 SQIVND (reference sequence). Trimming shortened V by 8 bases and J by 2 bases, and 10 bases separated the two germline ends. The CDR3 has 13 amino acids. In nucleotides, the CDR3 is TGTGCCAGTGGGGGACAAGCTGGAAACACCATATATTTT. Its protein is CASGGQAGNTIYF. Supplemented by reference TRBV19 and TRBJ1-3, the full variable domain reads DGGITQSPKYLFRKEGQNVTLSCEQNLNHDAMYWYRQDPGQGLRLIYYSQIVNDFQKGDIAEGYSVSREKKESFPLTVTSAQKNPTAFYLCASGGQAGNTIYFGEGSWLTVV.

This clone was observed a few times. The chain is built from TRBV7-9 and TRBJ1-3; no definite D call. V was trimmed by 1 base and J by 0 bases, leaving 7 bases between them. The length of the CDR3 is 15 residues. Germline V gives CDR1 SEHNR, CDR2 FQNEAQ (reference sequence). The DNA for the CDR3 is TGTGCCAGCAGCTTAGTAGCCGACTCTGGAAACACCATATATTTT. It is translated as CASSLVADSGNTIYF. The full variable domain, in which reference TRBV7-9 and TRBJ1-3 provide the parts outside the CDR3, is DTGVSQNPRHKITKRGQNVTFRCDPISEHNRLYWYRQTLGQGPEFLTYFQNEAQLEKSRLLSDRFSAERPKGSFSTLEIQRTEQGDSAMYLCASSLVADSGNTIYFGEGSWLTVV.

CDR3 DNA: TGTGCCAGCAGATCACAGGGCTCCTTCTCCTACGAGCAGTACTTC. Amino acids: CASRSQGSFSYEQYF. The chain is built from TRBV6-5 and TRBJ2-7; the D gene is possibly TRBD1 (6 bases). The CDR3 runs to 15 residues. V lost 6 bases to trimming and J lost 0 bases, with 15 bases between them. Germline CDR1 reads MNHEY; CDR2 reads SVGAGI.

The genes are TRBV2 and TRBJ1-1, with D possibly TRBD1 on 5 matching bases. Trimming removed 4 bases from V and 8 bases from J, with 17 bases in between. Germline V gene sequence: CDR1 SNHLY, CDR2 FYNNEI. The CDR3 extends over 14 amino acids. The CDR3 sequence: CASSGGPLSGEAFF. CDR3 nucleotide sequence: TGTGCCAGCAGTGGAGGCCCCTTATCAGGGGAAGCTTTCTTT.

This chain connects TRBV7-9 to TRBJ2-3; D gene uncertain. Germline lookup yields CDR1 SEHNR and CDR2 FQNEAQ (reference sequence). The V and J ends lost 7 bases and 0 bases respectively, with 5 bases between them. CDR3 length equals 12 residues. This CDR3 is CASTPSTDTQYF. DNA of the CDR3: TGTGCCAGCACGCCTAGCACAGATACGCAGTATTTT.

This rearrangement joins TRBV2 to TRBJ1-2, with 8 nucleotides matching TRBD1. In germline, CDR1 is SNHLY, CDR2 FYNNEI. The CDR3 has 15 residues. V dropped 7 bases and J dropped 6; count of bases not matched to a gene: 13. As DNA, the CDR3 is TGTGCCAGCACTAAGGACAGGGCAGAGTACAATGGCTACACCTTC. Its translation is CASTKDRAEYNGYTF.

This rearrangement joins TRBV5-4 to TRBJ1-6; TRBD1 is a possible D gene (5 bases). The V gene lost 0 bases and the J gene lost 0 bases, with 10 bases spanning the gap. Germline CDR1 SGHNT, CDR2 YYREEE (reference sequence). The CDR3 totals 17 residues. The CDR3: CASSLEPGFSYNSPLHF. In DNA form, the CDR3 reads TGTGCCAGCAGCTTGGAACCAGGGTTCTCCTATAATTCACCCCTCCACTTT.

The CDR3 DNA follows: TGTGCCAGCAGTCCTCTACCGGACAGTAACTATGGCTACACCTTC. Translated: CASSPLPDSNYGYTF. The rearrangement uses TRBV3-1 (or the pseudogene TRBV3-2) and TRBJ1-2; D may be TRBD1 (6 bases). The CDR3 loop spans 15 amino acids. Trimming shortened V by 6 bases and J by 1 base, and 15 bases separated the two germline ends. Per germline, CDR1 LGHDT and CDR2 YNNKEL (reference sequence).

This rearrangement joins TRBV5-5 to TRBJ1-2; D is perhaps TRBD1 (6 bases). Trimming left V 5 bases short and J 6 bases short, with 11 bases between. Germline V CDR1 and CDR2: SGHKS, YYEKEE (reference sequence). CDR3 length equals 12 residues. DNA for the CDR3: TGTGCCAGCAGTACTGGACAGAATGGCTACACCTTC. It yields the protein CASSTGQNGYTF.

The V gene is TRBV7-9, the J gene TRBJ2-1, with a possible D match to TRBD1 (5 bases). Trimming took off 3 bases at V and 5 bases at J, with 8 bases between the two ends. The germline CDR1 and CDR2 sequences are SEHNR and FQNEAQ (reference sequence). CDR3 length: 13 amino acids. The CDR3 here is CASSFAGNNEQFF. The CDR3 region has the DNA TGTGCCAGCAGCTTTGCAGGGAACAATGAGCAGTTCTTC.

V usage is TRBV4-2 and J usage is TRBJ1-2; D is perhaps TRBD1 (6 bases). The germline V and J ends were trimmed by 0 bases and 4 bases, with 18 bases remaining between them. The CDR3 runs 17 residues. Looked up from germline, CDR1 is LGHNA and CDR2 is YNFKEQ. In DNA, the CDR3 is TGTGCCAGCAGCCAAGAGCGGGGGCTGGGCTTCGGCTATGGCTACACCTTC. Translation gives CASSQERGLGFGYGYTF.

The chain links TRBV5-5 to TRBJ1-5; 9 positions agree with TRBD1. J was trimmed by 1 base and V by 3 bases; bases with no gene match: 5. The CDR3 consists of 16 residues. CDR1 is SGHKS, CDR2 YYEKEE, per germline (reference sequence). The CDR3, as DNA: TGTGCCAGCAGCTCGGGACAGGGAGGCAGCAATCAGCCCCAGCATTTT. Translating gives CASSSGQGGSNQPQHF.

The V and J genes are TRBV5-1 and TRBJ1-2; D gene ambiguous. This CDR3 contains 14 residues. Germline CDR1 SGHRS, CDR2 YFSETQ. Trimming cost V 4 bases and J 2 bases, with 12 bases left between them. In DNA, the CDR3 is TGCGCCAGCAGCCCGATCTCTCAGAACTATGGCTACACCTTC. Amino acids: CASSPISQNYGYTF. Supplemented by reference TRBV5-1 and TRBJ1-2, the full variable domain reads KAGVTQTPRYLIKTRGQQVTLSCSPISGHRSVSWYQQTPGQGLQFLFEYFSETQRNKGNFPGRFSGRQFSNSRSEMNVSTLELGDSALYLCASSPISQNYGYTFGSGTRLTVV.

The CDR3 coding sequence is TGTGCCATCAGTGATGGGACAGGTGGAGGCTACACCTTC. The encoded protein is CAISDGTGGGYTF. The rearrangement uses TRBV10-3 and TRBJ1-2; 8 nucleotides align to TRBD1. CDR1 is ENHRY and CDR2 is SYGVKD in the germline V gene. This CDR3 is built from 13 residues. V shed 3 bases and J 8 bases; nucleotides not matched to a gene: 5.

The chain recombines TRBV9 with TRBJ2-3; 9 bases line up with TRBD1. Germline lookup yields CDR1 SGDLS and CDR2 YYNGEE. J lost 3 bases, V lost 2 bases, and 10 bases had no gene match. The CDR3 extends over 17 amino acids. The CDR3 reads CASSVLGTGPGTDTQYF. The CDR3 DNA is TGTGCCAGCAGCGTGCTTGGGACAGGGCCAGGGACAGATACGCAGTATTTT.

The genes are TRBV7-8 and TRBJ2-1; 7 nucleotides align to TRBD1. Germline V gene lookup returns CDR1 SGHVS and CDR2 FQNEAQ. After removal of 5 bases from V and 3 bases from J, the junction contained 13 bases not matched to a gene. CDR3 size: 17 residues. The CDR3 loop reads CASSRDSRSNYYNEQFF. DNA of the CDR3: TGTGCCAGCAGCCGGGACAGCAGAAGTAATTACTACAATGAGCAGTTCTTC.

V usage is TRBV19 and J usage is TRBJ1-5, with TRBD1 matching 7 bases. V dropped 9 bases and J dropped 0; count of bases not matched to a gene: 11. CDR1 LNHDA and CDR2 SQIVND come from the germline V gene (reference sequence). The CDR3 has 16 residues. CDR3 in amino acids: CASQGGGTDSNQPQHF. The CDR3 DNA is TGTGCCAGCCAGGGCGGTGGGACAGATAGCAATCAGCCCCAGCATTTT.

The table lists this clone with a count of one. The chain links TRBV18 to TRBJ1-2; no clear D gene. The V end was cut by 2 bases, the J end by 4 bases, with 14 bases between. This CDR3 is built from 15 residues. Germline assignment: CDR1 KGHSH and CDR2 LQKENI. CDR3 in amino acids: CASSPVREPFYGYTF. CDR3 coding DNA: TGTGCCAGCTCACCAGTCCGGGAGCCCTTCTATGGCTACACCTTC. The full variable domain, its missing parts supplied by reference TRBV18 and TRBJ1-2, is NAGVMQNPRHLVRRRGQEARLRCSPMKGHSHVYWYRQLPEEGLKFMVYLQKENIIDESGMPKERFSAEFPKEGPSILRIQQVVRGDSAAYFCASSPVREPFYGYTFGSGTRLTVV.

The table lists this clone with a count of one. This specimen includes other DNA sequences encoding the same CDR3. DNA for the CDR3: TGTGCCAGCAGCGTAGGCAGGGCAAACACCATATATTTT. Its translation is CASSVGRANTIYF. The V gene is TRBV9, the J gene TRBJ1-3; tentative D call: TRBD1 (5 bases). Trimming shortened V by 0 bases and J by 6 bases, and 7 bases separated the two germline ends. This CDR3 has 13 amino acids. The V gene's germline CDR1 is SGDLS and CDR2 YYNGEE.

The CDR3 is CASSLSRMADEQFF. The CDR3 nucleotides are TGTGCCAGCAGCCTATCGAGGATGGCCGATGAGCAGTTCTTC. The V and J genes are TRBV6-5 and TRBJ2-1, with D hard to call. The CDR3 covers 14 residues. Trimming took 6 bases from V and 8 from J, leaving 17 bases between them. Germline V CDR1 and CDR2: MNHEY, SVGAGI.

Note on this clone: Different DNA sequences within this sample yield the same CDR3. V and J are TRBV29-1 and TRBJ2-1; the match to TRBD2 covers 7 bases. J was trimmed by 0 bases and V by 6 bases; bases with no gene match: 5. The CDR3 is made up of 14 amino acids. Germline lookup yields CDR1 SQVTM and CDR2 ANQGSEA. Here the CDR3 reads CSVSGGSSYNEQFF. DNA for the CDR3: TGCAGCGTCTCCGGGGGGAGCTCCTACAATGAGCAGTTCTTC.

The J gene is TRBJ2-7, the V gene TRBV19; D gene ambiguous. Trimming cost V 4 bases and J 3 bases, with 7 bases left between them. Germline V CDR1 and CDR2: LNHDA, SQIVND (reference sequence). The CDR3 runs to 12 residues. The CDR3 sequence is CASSSADYEQYF. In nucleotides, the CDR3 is TGTGCCAGTAGTAGTGCGGACTACGAGCAGTACTTC.

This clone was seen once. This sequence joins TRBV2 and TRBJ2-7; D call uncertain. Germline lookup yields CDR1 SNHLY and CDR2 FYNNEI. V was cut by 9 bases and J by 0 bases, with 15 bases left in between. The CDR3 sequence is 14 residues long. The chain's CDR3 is CASRLVLSSYEQYF. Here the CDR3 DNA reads TGTGCCAGTCGCCTAGTCCTCAGCTCCTACGAGCAGTACTTC.

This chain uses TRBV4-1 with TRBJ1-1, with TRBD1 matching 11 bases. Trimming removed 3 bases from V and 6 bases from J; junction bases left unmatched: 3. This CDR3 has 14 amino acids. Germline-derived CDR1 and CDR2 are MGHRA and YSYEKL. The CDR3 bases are TGCGCCAGCAGCCAGATGGACAGGGGGCCTGAAGCTTTCTTT. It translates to CASSQMDRGPEAFF.

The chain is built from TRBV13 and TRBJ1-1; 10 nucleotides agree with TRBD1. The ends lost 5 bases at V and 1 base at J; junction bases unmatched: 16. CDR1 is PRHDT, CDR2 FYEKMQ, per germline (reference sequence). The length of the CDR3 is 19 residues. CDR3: CASSLFGTGVDPGNTEAFF. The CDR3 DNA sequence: TGTGCCAGCAGCCTCTTTGGGACAGGGGTCGACCCGGGGAACACTGAAGCTTTCTTT.

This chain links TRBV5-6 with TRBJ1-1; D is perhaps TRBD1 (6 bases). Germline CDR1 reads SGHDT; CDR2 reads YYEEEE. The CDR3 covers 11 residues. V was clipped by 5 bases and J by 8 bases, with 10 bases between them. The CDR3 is CASSHRVEAFF. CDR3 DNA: TGTGCCAGCAGTCACAGGGTGGAAGCTTTCTTT. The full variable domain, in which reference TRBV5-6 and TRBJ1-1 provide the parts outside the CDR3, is DAGVTQSPTHLIKTRGQQVTLRCSPKSGHDTVSWYQQALGQGPQFIFQYYEEEERQRGNFPDRFSGHQFPNYSSELNVNALLLGDSALYLCASSHRVEAFFGQGTRLTVV.

In DNA form, the CDR3 reads TGTGCCAGCAGTTATTCTTACGACAGGGCCCACTATGGCTACACCTTC. It translates to CASSYSYDRAHYGYTF. The rearrangement links TRBV6-6 to TRBJ1-2; 7 positions agree with TRBD1. This CDR3 spans 16 amino acids. CDR1 is MNHNY, CDR2 SVGAGI, per germline (reference sequence). The J segment lost 3 bases and the V segment lost 3 bases, leaving 10 bases of the junction unmatched.